This TCR beta chain was retrieved from a study of vaccination and CD4 T cells after COVID-19. Study-level information: After nasal swab PCR-confirmed SARS-CoV-2, about ten convalescents had mild disease and one severe. Median draw time for post-COVID samples was 85 to 110 days post-diagnosis (range 35 to 161). Study-wide points: Researchers looked at relatively few convalescent patients and had no early post-infection timepoints.

Notes on this clonotype: The antigen is unknown.

PCR positivity was dated March to December 2020, before US Alpha, Beta and Delta variants. TCRdb used MiXCR to reprocess the PCR reads, holding one entry per CDR3 protein. The data contain about 18,000 distinct CDR3 sequences, under 80% of them singletons. The clonotype comes from a human donor who had recovered from COVID-19. This specimen was CD4+ T cells from blood, taken before SARS-CoV-2 vaccination.

For the CDR3, the DNA is TGTGCCACCAGTGATCACAGGGATAGCACAGATACGCAGTATTTT. It encodes CATSDHRDSTDTQYF. The chain employs TRBV24-1 and TRBJ2-3, with a possible D match to TRBD1 (6 bases). Germline CDR1 and CDR2: KGHDR and SFDVKD. Trimming shortened V by 3 bases and J by 0 bases, and 9 bases separated the two germline ends. The CDR3 extends over 15 amino acids.